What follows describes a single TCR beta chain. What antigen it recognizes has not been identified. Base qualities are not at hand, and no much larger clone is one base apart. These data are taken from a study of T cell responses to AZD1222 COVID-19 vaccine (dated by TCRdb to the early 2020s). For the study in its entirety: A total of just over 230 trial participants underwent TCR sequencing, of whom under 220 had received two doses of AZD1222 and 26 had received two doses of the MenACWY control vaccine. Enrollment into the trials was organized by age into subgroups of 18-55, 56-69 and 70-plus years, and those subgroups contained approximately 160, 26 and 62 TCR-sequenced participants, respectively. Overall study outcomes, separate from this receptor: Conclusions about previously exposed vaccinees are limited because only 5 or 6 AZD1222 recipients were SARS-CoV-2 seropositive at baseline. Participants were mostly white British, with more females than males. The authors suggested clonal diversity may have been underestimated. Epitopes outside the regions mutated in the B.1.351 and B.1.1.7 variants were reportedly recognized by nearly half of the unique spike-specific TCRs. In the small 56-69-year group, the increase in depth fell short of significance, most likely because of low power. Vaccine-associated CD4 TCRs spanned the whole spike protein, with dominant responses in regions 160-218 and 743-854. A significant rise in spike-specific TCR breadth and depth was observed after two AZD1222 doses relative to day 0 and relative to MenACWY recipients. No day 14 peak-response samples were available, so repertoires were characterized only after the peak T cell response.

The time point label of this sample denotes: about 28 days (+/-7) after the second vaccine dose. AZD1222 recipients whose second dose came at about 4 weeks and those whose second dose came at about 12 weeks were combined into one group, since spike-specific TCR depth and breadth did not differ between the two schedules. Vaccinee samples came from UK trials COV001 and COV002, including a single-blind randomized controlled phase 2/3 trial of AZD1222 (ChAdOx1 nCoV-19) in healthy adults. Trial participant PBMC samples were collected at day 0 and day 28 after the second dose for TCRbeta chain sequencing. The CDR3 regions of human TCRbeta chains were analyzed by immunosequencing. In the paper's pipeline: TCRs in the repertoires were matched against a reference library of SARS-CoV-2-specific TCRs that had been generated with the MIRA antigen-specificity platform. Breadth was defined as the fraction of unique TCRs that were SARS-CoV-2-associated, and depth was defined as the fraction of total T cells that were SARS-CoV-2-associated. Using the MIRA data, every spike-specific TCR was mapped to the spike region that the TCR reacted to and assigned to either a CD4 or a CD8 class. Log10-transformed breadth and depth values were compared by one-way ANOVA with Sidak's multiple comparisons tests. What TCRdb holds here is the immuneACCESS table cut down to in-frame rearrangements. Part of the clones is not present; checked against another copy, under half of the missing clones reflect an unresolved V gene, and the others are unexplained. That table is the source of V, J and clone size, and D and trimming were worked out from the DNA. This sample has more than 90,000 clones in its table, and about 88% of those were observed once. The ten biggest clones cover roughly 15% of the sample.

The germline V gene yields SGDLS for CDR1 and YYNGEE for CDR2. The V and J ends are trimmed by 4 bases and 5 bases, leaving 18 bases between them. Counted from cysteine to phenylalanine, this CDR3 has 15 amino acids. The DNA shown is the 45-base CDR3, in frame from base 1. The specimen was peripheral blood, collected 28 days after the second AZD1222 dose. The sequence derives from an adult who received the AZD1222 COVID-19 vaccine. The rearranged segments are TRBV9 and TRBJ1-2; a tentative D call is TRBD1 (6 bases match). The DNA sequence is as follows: TGTGCCAGCAGCAAGGCGTGGGGGCCGGGGTATGGCTACACCTTC. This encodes CASSKAWGPGYGYTF.